The source of this T cell receptor (beta chain) is a study of blood T cell repertoires in COVID-19. Across the whole study: Samples of COVID-19 (acute and convalescent) were obtained from the United States, Italy and Spain. PBMCs, B-cell-depleted T cells, or T cells were the source of the cDNA or gDNA that made up the material.

This clone was detected once. The authors' processing: For nucleated cells, counts were estimated from reference gene primer amplification. This table comes from immunoSEQ multiplex PCR, and its TCRdb copy is limited to in-frame clones, with some not included. V and J calls and clone size come straight from that table; D and trimming were deduced from the DNA. Among around 320,000 clones listed, about nine tenths were seen once. Looked up from germline, CDR1 is LGHNA and CDR2 is YSLEER. This CDR3 comprises 16 residues. The V end was cut by 0 bases, the J end by 6 bases, with 17 bases between. This sequence was found in a man in his late teens or twenties with active or convalescent COVID-19. V and J are TRBV4-3 and TRBJ1-2, with D possibly TRBD1 on 6 matching bases. The sequenced sample consisted of peripheral blood. CDR3 loop: CASSQERGGGRDGYTF. The CDR3 DNA reads as TGCGCCAGCAGCCAAGAGCGAGGGGGGGGTAGGGATGGCTACACCTTC.